This entry lists 9 T cell receptor beta chains sequenced from one sample in a study of blood T cell repertoires in COVID-19. Produced via immunoSEQ multiplex PCR; TCRdb's table is partial and in-frame only. The sample holds approximately 210,000 clones, 70% to 90% seen once. Sequenced sample: PBMCs or T cells enriched from blood (not recorded which). These receptors originate from a young woman who had recovered from COVID-19.

The chain uses TRBV4-1 and TRBJ2-7, with a possible D match to TRBD1 (6 bases). Per the germline V gene, CDR1 is MGHRA and CDR2 is YSYEKL. Deletions cut 0 bases from V and 3 bases from J, with 12 bases between. This CDR3 contains 15 residues. The CDR3, as DNA: TGCGCCAGCAGCCAAGAAGACAGGAGAAACTACGAGCAGTACTTC. This codes for CASSQEDRRNYEQYF.

The rearrangement links TRBV19 to TRBJ2-3; maybe TRBD1 (6 bases). Germline values: CDR1 LNHDA, CDR2 SQIVND (reference sequence). The ends were cut back, 6 bases at V and 6 bases at J, with 19 bases in the middle. This CDR3 is built from 15 residues. CDR3 sequence reads: CASRLDGTGWDTQYF. The CDR3 nucleotides read TGTGCCAGTAGACTCGACGGTACAGGGTGGGATACGCAGTATTTT.

The chain links TRBV10-3 to TRBJ1-2, with no clear D. V was pared by 3 bases and J by 0 bases, with 8 bases between. Germline CDR1 reads ENHRY; CDR2 reads SYGVKD. The CDR3 extends over 14 amino acids. As DNA, the CDR3 is TGTGCCATCAGTGACTTGAGGGCTAACTATGGCTACACCTTC. It translates to CAISDLRANYGYTF.

The rearrangement uses TRBV5-1 and TRBJ2-2; 10 nucleotides align to TRBD2. After removal of 4 bases from V and 5 bases from J, the junction contained 8 bases not matched to a gene. The CDR3 totals 16 residues. Germline assignment: CDR1 SGHRS and CDR2 YFSETQ. CDR3 nucleotide sequence: TGCGCCAGCAGCCCTAGAGCGGGGGGGCCTACCGGGGAGCTGTTTTTT. It yields the protein CASSPRAGGPTGELFF.

This chain connects TRBV30 to TRBJ2-7; D might be TRBD1 (6 bases). This CDR3 region has 13 residues. With 0 bases removed from V and 3 bases from J, the gap between germline ends came to 9 bases. Germline values: CDR1 GTSNPN, CDR2 SVGIG (reference sequence). This CDR3 reads CAWSVTDSYEQYF. For the CDR3, the DNA is TGTGCCTGGAGTGTAACGGACAGCTACGAGCAGTACTTC.

The rearrangement joins TRBV9 to TRBJ1-4; D gene ambiguous. The CDR3 contains 13 residues. Trimming removed 5 bases at V and 7 bases at J, with 12 bases between. Looked up from germline, CDR1 is SGDLS and CDR2 is YYNGEE. CDR3 nucleotide sequence: TGTGCCAGCAGTTCAGGCGGGCGTGAAAAACTGTTTTTT. Amino acids: CASSSGGREKLFF.

This chain connects TRBV5-5 to TRBJ2-6, with D possibly matching TRBD1 (6 bases). Trimming stripped 3 bases from V and 4 bases from J, with 20 bases between. Germline CDR1 is SGHKS and CDR2 is YYEKEE (reference sequence). This CDR3 has 18 residues. For the CDR3, the DNA is TGTGCCAGCAGCTCGCAAAGGGACACCTCTCCAGGGGCCAACGTCCTGACTTTC. Its protein product is CASSSQRDTSPGANVLTF.

The chain links TRBV3-1 (or the pseudogene TRBV3-2) to TRBJ1-4; 8 bases line up with TRBD1. V was clipped by 4 bases and J by 7 bases; unmatched bases: 8. The CDR3 is made up of 15 amino acids. CDR1 and CDR2 from the germline V gene are LGHDT and YNNKEL (reference sequence). The CDR3 coding sequence is TGTGCCAGCAGCCCCCCGGACAGGGATGGTGAAAAACTGTTTTTT. Amino acids: CASSPPDRDGEKLFF.

The chain recombines TRBV5-6 with TRBJ1-4, with 7 bases fitting TRBD1. This CDR3 is 14 amino acids long. Germline values: CDR1 SGHDT, CDR2 YYEEEE. V lost 3 bases to trimming and J lost 6 bases; unmatched junction nucleotides: 5. The CDR3 loop is CASSSVTGYEKLFF. The CDR3 DNA reads TGTGCCAGCAGCTCTGTGACAGGGTATGAAAAACTGTTTTTT.